This T cell receptor beta chain appears in the sequencing data of a study of T cell responses to AZD1222 COVID-19 vaccine. This clone has only one observation. The V and J ends lost 0 bases and 0 bases respectively, with 5 bases between them. This CDR3 is 14 amino acids long. Germline V CDR1 and CDR2: MGHRA, YSYEKL. Method: immunoSEQ multiplex PCR; TCRdb's copy keeps in-frame clones and lacks some. The profile shows fewer than 200,000 clones, 85% to 95% of them singletons. The rearrangement joins TRBV4-1 to TRBJ1-1; D not resolved. The sample was peripheral blood, taken on day 0 of AZD1222 vaccination. The source is an adult in good health. CDR3 sequence (DNA): TGCGCCAGCAGCCAAGACGTACTGAACACTGAAGCTTTCTTT. Residues: CASSQDVLNTEAFF.